A single sample is the source of the 20 T cell receptor beta chains below, sequenced in a study of PD-1 blockade in mismatch repair-deficient tumors. Data came from immunoSEQ multiplex PCR; TCRdb stores just in-frame clones and leaves some out. Altogether 70,000 to 95,000 clones are present, roughly 80% being singletons, with the ten largest covering roughly 5.5%. The material was peripheral blood, obtained 44 weeks after starting pembrolizumab. All receptors derive from an adult with mismatch repair-deficient cancer.

V gene TRBV28 combines with J gene TRBJ2-1; D unclear. The germline gives CDR1 MDHEN, CDR2 SYDVKM. Trimming cost V 2 bases and J 7 bases, with 39 bases left between them. This CDR3 region has 23 residues. The CDR3 reads CASSLGVPTKIVGGSELVNEQFF. CDR3 DNA: TGTGCCAGCAGTTTAGGGGTCCCCACCAAGATAGTGGGCGGTTCTGAGTTGGTGAATGAGCAGTTCTTC. Supplemented by reference TRBV28 and TRBJ2-1, the full variable domain reads DVKVTQSSRYLVKRTGEKVFLECVQDMDHENMFWYRQDPGLGLRLIYFSYDVKMKEKGDIPEGYSVSREKKERFSLILESASTNQTSMYLCASSLGVPTKIVGGSELVNEQFFGPGTRLTVL.

The chain employs TRBV18 and TRBJ2-7, with no clear D. CDR1 is KGHSH and CDR2 is LQKENI in the germline V gene. Trimming stripped 2 bases from V and 3 bases from J, with 11 bases between. The CDR3 loop spans 14 amino acids. CDR3 in amino acids: CASSPVDGDYEQYF. DNA for the CDR3: TGTGCCAGCTCACCAGTTGACGGAGACTACGAGCAGTACTTC.

The chain couples TRBV29-1 to TRBJ2-7; perhaps TRBD2 as D (6 bases). From germline, CDR1 is SQVTM and CDR2 ANQGSEA. There are 13 residues in the CDR3. V lost 0 bases and J 5 bases, leaving 11 bases between the germline ends. Written as DNA, the CDR3 is TGCAGCGTTGAAGAGGGGGGACGAGACGAGCAGTACTTC. Residues: CSVEEGGRDEQYF.

The chain carries TRBV28 and TRBJ1-4; D is perhaps TRBD1 (5 bases). V dropped 6 bases and J dropped 5 bases, with 16 bases sitting between them. Germline values: CDR1 MDHEN, CDR2 SYDVKM. CDR3 length equals 15 residues. In nucleotides, the CDR3 is TGTGCCAGCAGGAACATGGGACTTGGGAATGAAAAACTGTTTTTT. This codes for CASRNMGLGNEKLFF.

This clone was counted a single time. The chain links TRBV7-2 to TRBJ1-1, with 10 bases that match TRBD1. Germline CDR1 and CDR2: SGHTA and FQGNSA. With V trimmed by 3 bases and J by 4 bases, 2 bases remained unmatched. The CDR3 length is 14 residues. Here the CDR3 reads CASSLTGGITEAFF. DNA for the CDR3: TGTGCCAGCAGCTTGACAGGGGGCATCACTGAAGCTTTCTTT.

The rearrangement links TRBV7-3 to TRBJ2-7; 11 bases map to TRBD2. V lost 5 bases and J lost 3; bases outside the gene matches: 3. Germline V lookup: CDR1 SGHTA, CDR2 FQGTGA. This CDR3 region has 14 residues. The CDR3 sequence is CASSLTSGNYEQYF. The CDR3 DNA is TGTGCCAGCAGCCTGACTAGCGGGAACTACGAGCAGTACTTC.

V is TRBV7-3 and J is TRBJ2-3, with D unclear. Germline V gene data show CDR1 as SGHTA and CDR2 as FQGTGA. Trimming left V 0 bases short and J 6 bases short, with 7 bases between. This CDR3 comprises 13 residues. CDR3 DNA: TGTGCCAGCAGCTTAACGGGGTGGGATACGCAGTATTTT. Residues: CASSLTGWDTQYF.

This clone was counted a few times. V is TRBV11-2 and J is TRBJ1-2; possible D gene TRBD1, 5 bases. The V gene lost 0 bases and the J gene lost 8 bases, with 13 bases spanning the gap. CDR3 length equals 14 residues. Germline CDR1 and CDR2: SGHAT and FQNNGV. The CDR3: CASSLDRGVWGYTF. The CDR3 nucleotides are TGTGCCAGCAGCTTAGATCGAGGGGTGTGGGGCTACACCTTC.

V gene TRBV9 combines with J gene TRBJ1-5; D might be TRBD1 (6 bases). The germline V gene has CDR1 SGDLS and CDR2 YYNGEE. This CDR3 has 14 amino acids. V lost 0 bases and J lost 7, with 11 bases in between. This chain's CDR3 is CASSVGQGTQPQHF. In DNA form, the CDR3 reads TGTGCCAGCAGCGTAGGCCAGGGGACGCAGCCCCAGCATTTT.

J is TRBJ2-3 and V is TRBV6-6; no clear D gene. The CDR3 runs 13 residues. Germline CDR1 reads MNHNY; CDR2 reads SVGAGI (reference sequence). Trimming cost V 6 bases and J 3 bases, with 10 bases left between them. CDR3 nucleotide sequence: TGTGCCAGCAGCCCCTCTGTGACAGATACGCAGTATTTT. It specifies CASSPSVTDTQYF.

The rearrangement uses TRBV7-9 and TRBJ2-7; no definite D call. Germline V lookup: CDR1 SEHNR, CDR2 FQNEAQ (reference sequence). Deletions cut 5 bases from V and 0 bases from J, with 14 bases between. This CDR3 region has 15 residues. This CDR3 is CASSQVGMGSYEQYF. CDR3 sequence (DNA): TGTGCCAGCAGCCAAGTAGGGATGGGCTCCTACGAGCAGTACTTC.

The gene calls are TRBV30 and TRBJ2-1, with D uncertain. The V gene lost 0 bases and the J gene lost 4 bases, with 7 bases spanning the gap. The CDR3 has 13 amino acids. Looked up from germline, CDR1 is GTSNPN and CDR2 is SVGIG (reference sequence). In DNA form, the CDR3 reads TGTGCCTGGAGTGTAGGCCCTTACAATGAGCAGTTCTTC. Its protein is CAWSVGPYNEQFF.

V is TRBV10-3 and J is TRBJ2-7; D is possibly TRBD1 or TRBD2 (5 bases each). The CDR3 consists of 14 residues. The germline CDR1 and CDR2 sequences are ENHRY and SYGVKD. The V end lost 6 bases, the J end lost 0 bases, and 12 bases lay between the germline ends. The CDR3 here is CAISRDGTSYEQYF. CDR3 nucleotide sequence: TGTGCCATCAGCCGGGACGGGACCTCCTACGAGCAGTACTTC.

The chain combines TRBV27 with TRBJ2-7; the D is unclear. This CDR3 is 13 amino acids long. Germline CDR1 MNHEY, CDR2 SMNVEV (reference sequence). The germline V and J ends were trimmed by 3 bases and 2 bases, with 8 bases remaining between them. The CDR3 DNA reads as TGTGCCAGCAGTTTGTCTCAGACCTACGAGCAGTACTTC. It is translated as CASSLSQTYEQYF.

This chain links TRBV30 with TRBJ2-5; the D gene is possibly TRBD2 (7 bases). The CDR3 loop spans 14 amino acids. CDR1 and CDR2 (germline): GTSNPN, SVGIG (reference sequence). V lost 2 bases to trimming and J lost 7 bases, with 17 bases between them. This CDR3 is CAWSPLGGLRTQYF. The CDR3 coding sequence is TGTGCCTGGAGTCCCCTGGGGGGGCTAAGGACCCAGTACTTC.

The chain links TRBV7-3 to TRBJ2-1; the match to TRBD2 covers 8 bases. Germline V lookup: CDR1 SGHTA, CDR2 FQGTGA. This CDR3 is 15 amino acids long. After removal of 3 bases from V and 5 bases from J, the junction contained 6 bases not matched to a gene. The CDR3 DNA reads as TGTGCCAGCAGCTTGGCTAGCGGGCGCCACAATGAGCAGTTCTTC. Its protein product is CASSLASGRHNEQFF.

The rearrangement joins TRBV10-3 to TRBJ2-1; TRBD2 agrees at 11 bases. CDR1 is ENHRY and CDR2 is SYGVKD in the germline V gene. With 4 bases clipped from V and 0 bases from J, the junction kept 5 bases outside the gene matches. The CDR3 consists of 17 residues. The CDR3 DNA is TGTGCCATCAGTGGATATAGCGGGAGGGTCTCCTACAATGAGCAGTTCTTC. Translated: CAISGYSGRVSYNEQFF.

The rearrangement uses TRBV7-6 and TRBJ1-5, with a tentative D call TRBD1 (6 bases). V dropped 1 base and J dropped 6 bases, with 13 bases sitting between them. CDR1 SGHVS and CDR2 FNYEAQ come from the germline V gene. There are 15 residues in the CDR3. CDR3 amino acids: CASSLGGRGSQPQHF. In DNA form, the CDR3 reads TGTGCCAGCAGCTTAGGGGGGCGGGGAAGTCAGCCCCAGCATTTT.

The chain employs TRBV11-2 and TRBJ1-2; D ambiguous. The V and J ends lost 1 base and 7 bases respectively, with 13 bases between them. The V gene's germline CDR1 is SGHAT and CDR2 FQNNGV. This CDR3 has 14 residues. CDR3 nucleotide sequence: TGTGCCAGCAGCTTAGGCCCGATTTCTATTGGCTACACCTTC. Protein product: CASSLGPISIGYTF.

This clone was observed a single time. The J gene is TRBJ1-2, the V gene TRBV9; 11 bases match TRBD1. Germline V CDR1 and CDR2: SGDLS, YYNGEE. The trim removed 4 bases at V and 5 bases at J, leaving 4 bases unmatched. The CDR3 consists of 14 residues. CDR3 region: CASSPDRGLYGYTF. CDR3 nucleotide sequence: TGTGCCAGCAGCCCGGACAGGGGGCTTTATGGCTACACCTTC.